This TCR beta chain emerged from a study of blood T cell repertoires in COVID-19. Study background: Sites in the United States, Italy and Spain provided acute and convalescent COVID-19 samples. In each case, the material was cDNA or gDNA derived from T cells, B-cell-depleted T cells, or PBMCs.

CDR3 length: 15 residues. V lost 3 bases to trimming and J lost 5 bases, with 17 bases between them. CDR1 PRHDT and CDR2 FYEKMQ come from the germline V gene (reference sequence). In the original processing: For nucleated cells, counts were estimated from reference gene primer amplification. This table comes from immunoSEQ multiplex PCR, and its TCRdb copy is limited to in-frame clones, with some not included. That table supplies the V and J calls and clone size; D and trimming were determined from the DNA. Of about 260,000 clones listed, 87% were seen once; the top ten hold roughly 1.6%. The chain links TRBV13 to TRBJ2-7; D may be TRBD1 (5 bases). The source of this sequence is a woman between 40 and 55 years old who had recovered from COVID-19. The sequenced material came from peripheral blood. In DNA form, the CDR3 reads TGTGCCAGCAGCTTGTCCACAGGCGAAGTAGACGAGCAGTACTTC. Amino acid sequence: CASSLSTGEVDEQYF.